This T cell receptor (beta chain) is from a study of blood T cell repertoires in COVID-19. V lost 4 bases, J lost 8 bases, and 10 bases stayed unmatched. CDR1 and CDR2 (germline): SGHKS, YYEKEE (reference sequence). The length of the CDR3 is 14 residues. Profiling relied on immunoSEQ multiplex PCR, and the TCRdb table lists in-frame clones only, not all of them. The table has some 230,000 clones, 75% to 85% seen once. A few counts support this clone. This chain uses TRBV5-5 with TRBJ1-2; 8 bases fit TRBD1. The sample was peripheral blood. This sequence was found in a woman aged 45-59 years with acute or convalescent COVID-19. The CDR3 coding sequence is TGTGCCAGCAGCCCTGGACAGGGTTTACGGGGCTACACCTTC. This encodes CASSPGQGLRGYTF. Supplemented by reference TRBV5-5 and TRBJ1-2, the full variable domain reads DAGVTQSPTHLIKTRGQQVTLRCSPISGHKSVSWYQQVLGQGPQFIFQYYEKEERGRGNFPDRFSARQFPNYSSELNVNALLLGDSALYLCASSPGQGLRGYTFGSGTRLTVV.